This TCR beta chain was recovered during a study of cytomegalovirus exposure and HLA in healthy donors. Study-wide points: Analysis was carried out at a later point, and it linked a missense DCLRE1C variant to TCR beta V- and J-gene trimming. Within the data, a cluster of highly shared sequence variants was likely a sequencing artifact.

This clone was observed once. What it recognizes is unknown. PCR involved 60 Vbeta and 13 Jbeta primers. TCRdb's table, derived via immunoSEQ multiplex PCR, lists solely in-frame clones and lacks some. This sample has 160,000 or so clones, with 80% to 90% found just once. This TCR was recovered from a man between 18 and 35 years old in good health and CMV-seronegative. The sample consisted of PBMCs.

Written as DNA, the CDR3 is TGTGCCAGCAGGGGCGGAGCGGAATCTACCTACGAGCAGTACTTC. Protein: CASRGGAESTYEQYF. V and J are TRBV2 and TRBJ2-7, with D possibly matching TRBD2 (5 bases). The germline V gene has CDR1 SNHLY and CDR2 FYNNEI. Between the trimmed V and J ends, which lost 6 bases and 2 bases, there was a span of 17 bases. There are 15 residues in the CDR3.